These 2 T cell receptor beta chains came from one sample sequenced in a study of blood T cell repertoires in COVID-19. The repertoire was sequenced with immunoSEQ multiplex PCR; TCRdb's copy has only in-frame clones and lacks some. This sample yields hundreds of thousands of clones, of which more than 75% are seen a single time; about 3.5% belongs to the top ten. Sequenced: PBMCs or T cells enriched from blood (not recorded which). The receptors derive from a woman between 40 and 50 years old with acute COVID-19.

This clone is a singleton in its sample. CDR3 residues: CASSIPGQGAEAFF. CDR3 in DNA: TGTGCCAGCAGCATACCGGGACAGGGGGCTGAAGCTTTCTTT. The rearrangement links TRBV5-4 to TRBJ1-1; 11 bases align to TRBD1. The germline V gene has CDR1 SGHNT and CDR2 YYREEE (reference sequence). V lost 4 bases and J lost 6; bases outside the gene matches: 5. The CDR3 extends over 14 amino acids.

The chain is built from TRBV24-1 and TRBJ1-6; TRBD1 might be the D (6 bases). The CDR3 is 13 amino acids. V lost 6 bases to trimming and J lost 7 bases, with 9 bases between them. Germline V CDR1 and CDR2: KGHDR, SFDVKD. The CDR3 loop reads CATSRTENSPLHF. CDR3 nucleotide sequence: TGTGCCACCAGTAGGACAGAAAATTCACCCCTCCACTTT.